This TCR beta chain was observed in a study of T cell responses to AZD1222 COVID-19 vaccine. Study at large: Some second doses came at about 4 weeks and others at about 12 weeks; these were pooled.

This CDR3 contains 14 residues. The ends were cut back, 5 bases at V and 5 bases at J, with 14 bases in the middle. Germline V gives CDR1 KGHDR, CDR2 SFDVKD. With respect to this clone: As yet, its antigen is unknown.

TCRdb's table, derived via immunoSEQ multiplex PCR, lists solely in-frame clones and lacks some. The table shows 84,000 or so clones, with 90% occurring only once. Study-level results: Seropositive status at baseline applied to only a handful of AZD1222 recipients. Donor demographics were predominantly white British with a female majority; clonal diversity may be underestimated. Spike-specific TCR breadth and depth rose after two AZD1222 doses.

This rearrangement joins TRBV24-1 to TRBJ2-5, with D perhaps being TRBD1 or TRBD2 (5 bases each). The source is an adult in good health. Specimen: peripheral blood, collected on day 0 of AZD1222 vaccination. DNA for the CDR3: TGTGCCACCAGTGGGGGCTCTAGAGGGGAGACCCAGTACTTC. This encodes CATSGGSRGETQYF.